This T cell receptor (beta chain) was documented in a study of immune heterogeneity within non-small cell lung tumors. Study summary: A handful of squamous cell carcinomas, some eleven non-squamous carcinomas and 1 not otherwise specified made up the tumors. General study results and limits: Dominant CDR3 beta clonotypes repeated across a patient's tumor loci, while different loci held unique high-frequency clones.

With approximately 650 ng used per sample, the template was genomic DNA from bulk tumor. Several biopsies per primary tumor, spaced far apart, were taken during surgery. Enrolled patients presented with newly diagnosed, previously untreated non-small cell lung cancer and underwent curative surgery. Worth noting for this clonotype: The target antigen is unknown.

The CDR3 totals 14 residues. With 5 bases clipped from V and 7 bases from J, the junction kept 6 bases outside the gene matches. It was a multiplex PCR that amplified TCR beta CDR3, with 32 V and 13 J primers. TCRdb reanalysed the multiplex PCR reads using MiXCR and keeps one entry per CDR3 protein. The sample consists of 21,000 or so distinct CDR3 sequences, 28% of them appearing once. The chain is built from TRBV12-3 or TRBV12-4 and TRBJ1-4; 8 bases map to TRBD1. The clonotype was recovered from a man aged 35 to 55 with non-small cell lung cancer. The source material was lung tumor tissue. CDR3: CASSMRQGCEKLFF. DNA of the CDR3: TGTGCCAGCAGTATGAGACAGGGGTGTGAAAAACTGTTTTTT.